The TCR beta chain described here comes from a study of low-dose radiotherapy and immunotherapy resistance in tumors. Stated time point: after trial treatment. Treatment of the sample: LDRT plus nivolumab, ipilimumab, low-dose cyclophosphamide and aspirin (RACIN trial). Nivolumab, ipilimumab, aspirin, low-dose cyclophosphamide and low-dose radiotherapy were all administered to the donors. With TRAV- and TRBV-specific primers, first-strand cDNA was made, covering the alpha and beta chains. The authors ran 20 PCR cycles to amplify TCRs with a constant-region primer and V-primer adapter. TCRdb reanalysed the reads using MiXCR and keeps one entry per CDR3 protein. The sample yields roughly 100,000 distinct CDR3 sequences, roughly 20% seen once. V lost 3 bases to trimming and J lost 9 bases; unmatched junction nucleotides: 19. The germline gives CDR1 SEHNR, CDR2 FQNEAQ (reference sequence). CDR3 length: 18 amino acids.

The receptor's source is a male donor with prostate cancer. The starting material was PBMCs, obtained after low-dose radiotherapy plus immunotherapy. The chain is built from TRBV7-9 and TRBJ1-4; 7 bases are shared with TRBD1. Here the CDR3 reads CASSLTFTTQQTGKKLFF. DNA for the CDR3: TGTGCCAGCAGCTTGACCTTTACGACCCAACAGACAGGGAAAAAACTGTTTTTT. The full variable domain, with the rest looked up from reference TRBV7-9 and TRBJ1-4, is DTGVSQNPRHKITKRGQNVTFRCDPISEHNRLYWYRQTLGQGPEFLTYFQNEAQLEKSRLLSDRFSAERPKGSFSTLEIQRTEQGDSAMYLCASSLTFTTQQTGKKLFFGSGTQLSVL.